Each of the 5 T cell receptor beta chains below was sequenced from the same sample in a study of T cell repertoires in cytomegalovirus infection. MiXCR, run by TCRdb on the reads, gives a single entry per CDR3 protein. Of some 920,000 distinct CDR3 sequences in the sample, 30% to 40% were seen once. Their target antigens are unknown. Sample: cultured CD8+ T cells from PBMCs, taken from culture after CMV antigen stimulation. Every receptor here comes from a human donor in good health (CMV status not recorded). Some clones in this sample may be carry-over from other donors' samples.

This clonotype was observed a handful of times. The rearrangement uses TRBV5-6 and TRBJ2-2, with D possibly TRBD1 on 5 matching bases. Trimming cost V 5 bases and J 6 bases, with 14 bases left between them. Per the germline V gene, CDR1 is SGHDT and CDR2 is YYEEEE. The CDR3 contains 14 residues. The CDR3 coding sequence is TGTGCCAGCAGGGTCGTTGGGGCCTCCGGGGAGCTGTTTTTT. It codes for CASRVVGASGELFF. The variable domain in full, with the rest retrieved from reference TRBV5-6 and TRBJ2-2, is DAGVTQSPTHLIKTRGQQVTLRCSPKSGHDTVSWYQQALGQGPQFIFQYYEEEERQRGNFPDRFSGHQFPNYSSELNVNALLLGDSALYLCASRVVGASGELFFGEGSRLTVL.

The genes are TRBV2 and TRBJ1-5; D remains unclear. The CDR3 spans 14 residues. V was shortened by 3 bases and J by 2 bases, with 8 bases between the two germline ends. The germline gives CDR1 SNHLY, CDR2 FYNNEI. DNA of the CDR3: TGTGCCAGCAGTGAGTGGCTGGGCAATCAGCCCCAGCATTTT. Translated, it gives CASSEWLGNQPQHF.

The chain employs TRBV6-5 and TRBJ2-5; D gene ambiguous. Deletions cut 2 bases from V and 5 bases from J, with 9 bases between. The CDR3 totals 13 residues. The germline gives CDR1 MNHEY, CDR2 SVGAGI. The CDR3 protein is CASSYNLGETQYF. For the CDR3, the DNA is TGTGCCAGCAGTTACAACCTCGGGGAGACCCAGTACTTC.

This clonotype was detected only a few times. The CDR3 is CASSAGGSHEQYV. The DNA for the CDR3 is TGTGCCAGCAGTGCGGGCGGTAGCCACGAGCAGTACGTC. The V call is TRBV6-2 or TRBV6-3, the J call TRBJ2-7; a weak D match, TRBD2 (5 bases). The CDR3 has 13 amino acids. Trimming shortened V by 5 bases and J by 5 bases, and 13 bases separated the two germline ends. Germline V CDR1 and CDR2: MNHEY, SVGEGT.

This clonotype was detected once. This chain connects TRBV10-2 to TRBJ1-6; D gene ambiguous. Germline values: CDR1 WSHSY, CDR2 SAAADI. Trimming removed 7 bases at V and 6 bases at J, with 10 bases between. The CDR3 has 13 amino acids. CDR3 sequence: CASTDNFNSPLHF. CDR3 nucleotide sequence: TGCGCCAGCACCGACAACTTTAATTCACCCCTCCACTTT.